This TCR beta chain was documented in a study of early T cells in non-severe SARS-CoV-2 infection. TCRdb analysed the 5' RACE reads with MiXCR anew, one entry per CDR3 protein. This table holds 29,000 or so distinct CDR3 sequences, roughly 4.5% found once. This clonotype was observed many times. The sequenced sample was whole blood. The clonotype originates from an adult who was a healthcare worker with PCR-confirmed SARS-CoV-2 infection or an uninfected control (not recorded which).

The CDR3 protein is CASSPPDREYGYTF. The CDR3 bases are TGTGCCAGCTCACCACCGGACAGGGAGTATGGCTACACCTTC. V usage is TRBV18 and J usage is TRBJ1-2; 8 bases map to TRBD1. Unmatched junction bases numbered 2, after V lost 0 bases and J lost 5 bases. The CDR3 sequence is 14 residues long. Per the germline V gene, CDR1 is KGHSH and CDR2 is LQKENI.